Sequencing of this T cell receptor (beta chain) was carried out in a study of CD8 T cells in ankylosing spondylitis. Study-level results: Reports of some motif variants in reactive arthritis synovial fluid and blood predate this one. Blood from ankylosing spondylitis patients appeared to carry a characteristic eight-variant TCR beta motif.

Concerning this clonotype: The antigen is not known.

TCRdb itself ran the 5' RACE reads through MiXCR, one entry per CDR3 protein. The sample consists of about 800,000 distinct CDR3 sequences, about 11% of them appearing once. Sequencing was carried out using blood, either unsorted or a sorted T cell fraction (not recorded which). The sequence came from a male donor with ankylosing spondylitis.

The CDR3 spells CASSRVRVTGELFF. DNA of the CDR3: TGTGCCAGCAGTAGGGTCCGGGTCACCGGGGAGCTGTTTTTT. The chain recombines TRBV2 with TRBJ2-2; no definite D call. CDR1 and CDR2 from the germline V gene are SNHLY and FYNNEI. This CDR3 has 14 residues. Trimming stripped 5 bases from V and 4 bases from J, with 11 bases between.